The 6 T cell receptor beta chains in this list originate from one sample, sequenced in a study of CD8 T cells in ankylosing spondylitis. No cognate antigen is known for these TCRs. Via MiXCR, TCRdb re-called the 5' RACE reads, giving one row per CDR3 protein. Seen here are approximately 540,000 distinct CDR3 sequences, more than 9.5% observed once, and the top ten hold nearly 7%. Study-level results: Among TCR beta sequences, a motif of under ten highly homologous variants appeared characteristic of ankylosing spondylitis blood.

Sequences were obtained from blood, either unsorted or a sorted T cell fraction (not recorded which). All receptors come from a male donor with ankylosing spondylitis.

The chain carries TRBV24-1 and TRBJ2-2, with 12 bases aligning to TRBD1. Germline CDR1 reads KGHDR; CDR2 reads SFDVKD. Trimming cost V 4 bases and J 4 bases; bases outside gene matches: 3. The CDR3 length is 16 residues. The CDR3 sequence: CATSDKGQGATGELFF. The CDR3 DNA reads TGTGCCACCAGTGACAAGGGACAGGGGGCCACCGGGGAGCTGTTTTTT.

In this sample, this clonotype turned up a few times. This rearrangement joins TRBV27 to TRBJ1-2, with TRBD1 as a possible D gene (6 bases). Germline V gene sequence: CDR1 MNHEY, CDR2 SMNVEV (reference sequence). The CDR3 runs to 14 residues. V shed 0 bases and J shed 4 bases, with 9 bases lying between them. The DNA for the CDR3 is TGTGCCAGCAGTTTATCGGCAGGGGTCTATGGCTACACCTTC. Protein sequence: CASSLSAGVYGYTF.

The chain recombines TRBV6-2 or TRBV6-3 with TRBJ2-3; 9 bases match TRBD1. V shed 2 bases, J shed 5 bases, and the junction held 2 bases outside the gene matches. Germline-derived CDR1 and CDR2 are MNHEY and SVGEGT. The CDR3 has 14 amino acids. In nucleotides, the CDR3 is TGTGCCAGCAGTTACAGGGACAGGGAAGATACGCAGTATTTT. It specifies CASSYRDREDTQYF.

This clonotype was recorded many times. V usage is TRBV29-1 and J usage is TRBJ2-7; possible D gene TRBD2, 5 bases. Looked up from germline, CDR1 is SQVTM and CDR2 is ANQGSEA. With 7 bases removed from V and 5 bases from J, the gap between germline ends came to 18 bases. The CDR3 covers 13 residues. The CDR3 bases are TGCAGCGCCCTACCCCCGGGGTCCCACGAGCAGTACTTC. Its protein is CSALPPGSHEQYF.

The J gene is TRBJ1-5, the V gene TRBV20-1; D not resolved. This CDR3 spans 13 amino acids. The V end lost 0 bases, the J end lost 7 bases, and 10 bases lay between the germline ends. The V gene's germline CDR1 is DFQATT and CDR2 SNEGSKA (reference sequence). The DNA for the CDR3 is TGCAGTGCTAGAGAGGTAGGGATACAGCCCCAGCATTTT. Amino acids: CSAREVGIQPQHF.

This clonotype has a count of ten or more. The chain recombines TRBV5-1 with TRBJ2-3; 10 bases fit TRBD2. Trimming cost V 3 bases and J 5 bases; bases outside gene matches: 0. CDR1 and CDR2 (germline): SGHRS, YFSETQ. This CDR3 region has 13 residues. CDR3 nucleotide sequence: TGCGCCAGCAGCTCTAGCGGGAGAGATACGCAGTATTTT. This translates into CASSSSGRDTQYF.